One and the same sample provided the 24 T cell receptor beta chains below, sequenced in a study of OX40 agonist ivuxolimab in advanced cancers. The table came from immunoSEQ multiplex PCR; TCRdb's copy has only in-frame clones and leaves some out. Among some 80,000 clones listed, roughly 92% were seen once. The source was CD4+ or CD8+ T cells sorted from blood, collected in a trial of the OX40 agonist ivuxolimab. The receptors were gathered from an adult with an advanced solid tumor such as melanoma, head and neck, liver or kidney cancer.

This chain uses TRBV7-9 with TRBJ2-2; no clear D gene. Germline CDR1 and CDR2: SEHNR and FQNEAQ (reference sequence). The CDR3 runs 13 residues. Trimming removed 4 bases at V and 8 bases at J, with 11 bases between. The CDR3 region has the DNA TGTGCCAGCAGCTCAAACCCCCAGGGGGAGCTGTTTTTT. The encoded protein is CASSSNPQGELFF.

This chain connects TRBV4-1 to TRBJ2-5; 8 bases are a match to TRBD2. Germline V gene sequence: CDR1 MGHRA, CDR2 YSYEKL. J lost 5 bases, V lost 0 bases, and 14 bases had no gene match. The CDR3 is made up of 18 amino acids. The CDR3 coding sequence is TGCGCCAGCAGCCAAGATTTTATGGGGCGGGAGGAGTGGGAGACCCAGTACTTC. Protein sequence: CASSQDFMGREEWETQYF.

V gene TRBV9 combines with J gene TRBJ2-1, with D possibly matching TRBD2 (6 bases). Germline assignment: CDR1 SGDLS and CDR2 YYNGEE. The CDR3 consists of 17 residues. V lost 1 base, J lost 6 bases, and 20 bases lay in between. CDR3 DNA sequence: TGTGCCAGCAGCGTATCCCAAGGTGGCGGGGTAGCCAATGAGCAGTTCTTC. This encodes CASSVSQGGGVANEQFF.

The chain carries TRBV30 and TRBJ2-2, with D hard to call. Germline CDR1 and CDR2: GTSNPN and SVGIG (reference sequence). This CDR3 has 15 amino acids. The germline V and J ends were trimmed by 4 bases and 5 bases, with 17 bases remaining between them. The chain's CDR3 is CAWNLGGFSTGELFF. Written as DNA, the CDR3 is TGTGCCTGGAATTTGGGCGGCTTCTCAACCGGGGAGCTGTTTTTT. The entire variable domain, with the rest obtained from reference TRBV30 and TRBJ2-2, is as follows: SQTIHQWPATLVQPVGSPLSLECTVEGTSNPNLYWYRQAAGRGLQLLFYSVGIGQISSEVPQNLSASRPQDRQFILSSKKLLLSDSGFYLCAWNLGGFSTGELFFGEGSRLTVL.

This chain joins TRBV7-3 and TRBJ2-3, with D possibly TRBD2 on 7 matching bases. V dropped 7 bases and J dropped 2 bases, with 13 bases sitting between them. The CDR3 has 14 amino acids. CDR1 SGHTA and CDR2 FQGTGA come from the germline V gene. The CDR3 region has the DNA TGTGCCAGCAACCGCGGGGGCCTCACAGATACGCAGTATTTT. Translating it yields CASNRGGLTDTQYF.

For the CDR3, the DNA is TGTGCCAGCAGTACAAGGGAGCCCCAGCATTTT. It specifies CASSTREPQHF. This rearrangement joins TRBV6-6 to TRBJ1-5; D remains unclear. The CDR3 is 11 amino acids. Per the germline V gene, CDR1 is MNHNY and CDR2 is SVGAGI (reference sequence). The germline V and J ends were trimmed by 5 bases and 8 bases, with 7 bases remaining between them.

This clone was seen only once. The sample has other DNA sequences that encode this CDR3 too. The chain employs TRBV5-1 and TRBJ2-7; D is uncertain. CDR1 and CDR2 (germline): SGHRS, YFSETQ. V was shortened by 0 bases and J by 4 bases, with 2 bases between the two germline ends. The CDR3 extends over 11 amino acids. The CDR3 sequence: CASSLDYEQYF. In nucleotides, the CDR3 is TGCGCCAGCAGCTTGGATTACGAGCAGTACTTC.

The V and J genes are TRBV7-3 and TRBJ2-2; 7 nucleotides agree with TRBD1. Germline assignment: CDR1 SGHTA and CDR2 FQGTGA. V shed 5 bases and J 5 bases; nucleotides not matched to a gene: 5. The CDR3 loop spans 14 amino acids. The chain's CDR3 is CASSPGQRTGELFF. CDR3 DNA: TGTGCCAGCAGCCCGGGACAGAGAACCGGGGAGCTGTTTTTT.

This sequence joins TRBV7-2 and TRBJ2-1, with a weak D call TRBD2 (6 bases). V lost 7 bases and J 5 bases, leaving 15 bases between the germline ends. The CDR3 runs to 14 residues. CDR1 is SGHTA and CDR2 is FQGNSA in the germline V gene. CDR3 in DNA: TGTGCCAGCACGAAAGCTCGGGAGAACAATGAGCAGTTCTTC. Protein: CASTKARENNEQFF.

The chain has TRBV19 and TRBJ2-1, with 13 bases that match TRBD2. The V gene's germline CDR1 is LNHDA and CDR2 SQIVND (reference sequence). The CDR3 extends over 15 amino acids. After removal of 7 bases from V and 5 bases from J, the junction contained 5 bases not matched to a gene. The CDR3 sequence: CASKLGLAGNNEQFF. CDR3 sequence (DNA): TGTGCCAGTAAATTGGGACTAGCGGGAAACAATGAGCAGTTCTTC.

V gene TRBV11-2 combines with J gene TRBJ2-1; no clear D. V was shortened by 3 bases and J by 3 bases, with 6 bases between the two germline ends. Germline V gene sequence: CDR1 SGHAT, CDR2 FQNNGV. This CDR3 is 13 amino acids long. The CDR3: CASSLDGYNEQFF. CDR3 coding DNA: TGTGCCAGCAGCTTGGACGGCTACAATGAGCAGTTCTTC.

This chain joins TRBV7-2 and TRBJ2-3; D tentatively fits TRBD1 or TRBD2 (7 bases each). Trimming shortened V by 0 bases and J by 5 bases, and 9 bases separated the two germline ends. CDR1 SGHTA and CDR2 FQGNSA come from the germline V gene. The CDR3 loop spans 14 amino acids. The CDR3 DNA reads as TGTGCCAGCAGCTTAGCCAGGGGGGGAGATACGCAGTATTTT. Its protein product is CASSLARGGDTQYF.

As to this clone: Other DNA sequences from this sample encode an identical CDR3 as well. V usage is TRBV20-1 and J usage is TRBJ2-3; D is uncertain. CDR3 length: 10 residues. Germline V CDR1 and CDR2: DFQATT, SNEGSKA (reference sequence). Trimming left V 6 bases short and J 0 bases short, with 1 base between. CDR3 sequence (DNA): TGCAGTGCCAGCACAGATACGCAGTATTTT. Its protein product is CSASTDTQYF.

The CDR3 sequence: CASYGAGSLNTEAFF. Here the CDR3 DNA reads TGCGCCAGCTACGGGGCGGGGAGCCTGAACACTGAAGCTTTCTTT. V is TRBV5-1 and J is TRBJ1-1; D might be TRBD1 (5 bases). Looked up from germline, CDR1 is SGHRS and CDR2 is YFSETQ. The CDR3 covers 15 residues. V shed 7 bases and J shed 0 bases, with 16 bases lying between them.

The chain is built from TRBV5-4 and TRBJ2-1; 9 bases match TRBD2. Germline V gives CDR1 SGHNT, CDR2 YYREEE (reference sequence). With V trimmed by 1 base and J by 9 bases, 11 bases remained unmatched. The CDR3 loop spans 16 amino acids. The CDR3 sequence is CASSLRAGGPIGEQFF. CDR3 nucleotide sequence: TGTGCCAGCAGCTTGAGGGCGGGAGGGCCCATTGGTGAGCAGTTCTTC.

V is TRBV7-9 and J is TRBJ1-6, with TRBD1 matching over 12 bases. This CDR3 has 16 amino acids. Trimming removed 1 base from V and 10 bases from J; junction bases left unmatched: 5. CDR1 and CDR2 (germline): SEHNR, FQNEAQ (reference sequence). The CDR3 loop reads CASSLGAGTGGSPLHF. The CDR3 DNA is TGTGCCAGCAGCTTAGGCGCTGGGACAGGGGGCTCACCCCTCCACTTT.

This rearrangement joins TRBV18 to TRBJ1-1; D perhaps matches TRBD1 (5 bases). The CDR3 runs 14 residues. V lost 6 bases and J 1 base, leaving 12 bases between the germline ends. The germline V gene has CDR1 KGHSH and CDR2 LQKENI. The CDR3 is CASSLMTENTEAFF. The CDR3, as DNA: TGTGCCAGCTCCCTAATGACAGAGAACACTGAAGCTTTCTTT.

This chain connects TRBV4-3 to TRBJ2-7; TRBD1 agrees at 7 bases. Looked up from germline, CDR1 is LGHNA and CDR2 is YSLEER. V gave up 1 base and J gave up 3 bases; unmatched junction bases: 6. This CDR3 comprises 15 residues. The CDR3 loop reads CASSQADRSGYEQYF. CDR3 sequence (DNA): TGCGCCAGCAGCCAAGCGGACAGGTCGGGCTACGAGCAGTACTTC.

This clone was seen only once. The J gene is TRBJ2-7, the V gene TRBV2, with no clear D. Germline V CDR1 and CDR2: SNHLY, FYNNEI. This CDR3 is 14 amino acids long. Trimming removed 3 bases at V and 6 bases at J, with 15 bases between. CDR3 sequence: CASSEISVASEQYF. The CDR3 DNA reads as TGTGCCAGCAGTGAGATCTCGGTCGCGAGCGAGCAGTACTTC. Drawing the rest from reference TRBV2 and TRBJ2-7, the complete variable domain is EPEVTQTPSHQVTQMGQEVILRCVPISNHLYFYWYRQILGQKVEFLVSFYNNEISEKSEIFDDQFSVERPDGSNFTLKIRSTKLEDSAMYFCASSEISVASEQYFGPGTRLTVT.

V and J are TRBV11-2 and TRBJ2-7; 8 positions agree with TRBD1. The germline gives CDR1 SGHAT, CDR2 FQNNGV. V lost 3 bases and J lost 6; bases outside the gene matches: 7. This CDR3 has 14 amino acids. DNA for the CDR3: TGTGCCAGCAGCTTTGACAGGGGTAAGGGCGAGCAGTACTTC. Amino acids: CASSFDRGKGEQYF.

The V gene is TRBV9, the J gene TRBJ2-1, with 8 bases matching TRBD2. Germline V lookup: CDR1 SGDLS, CDR2 YYNGEE. The ends lost 0 bases at V and 4 bases at J; junction bases unmatched: 3. This CDR3 has 15 amino acids. The CDR3 reads CASSVEASGYNEQFF. The CDR3 nucleotides are TGTGCCAGCAGCGTAGAGGCTAGCGGGTACAATGAGCAGTTCTTC.

The gene calls are TRBV9 and TRBJ2-5; a weak D match, TRBD2 (7 bases). V was pared by 4 bases and J by 9 bases, with 28 bases between. Germline-derived CDR1 and CDR2 are SGDLS and YYNGEE. The CDR3 runs 17 residues. DNA of the CDR3: TGTGCCAGCAGCCAGACCGTCACTAGCGCCCCTTGGGGGCCCCAGTACTTC. This sequence encodes CASSQTVTSAPWGPQYF.

The gene calls are TRBV4-3 and TRBJ1-4, with D possibly matching TRBD1 (5 bases). CDR3 length equals 14 residues. Trimming stripped 1 base from V and 10 bases from J, with 13 bases between. CDR1 and CDR2 (germline): LGHNA, YSLEER. The CDR3 DNA reads TGCGCCAGCAGCCAAGGTCCTCGGGGGGTAAAACTGTTTTTT. Translating gives CASSQGPRGVKLFF.

This chain joins TRBV10-1 and TRBJ2-1; 7 nucleotides match TRBD2. The junction had 3 bases not matched to a gene; V was cut back by 2 bases and J by 2 bases. Germline lookup yields CDR1 WNHNN and CDR2 SYGVQD (reference sequence). The CDR3 runs 15 residues. The CDR3 coding sequence is TGCGCCAGCAGTGAGACGGCGGGAGCCTACAATGAGCAGTTCTTC. This encodes CASSETAGAYNEQFF.